The rows below give T cell receptor beta chains drawn from one sample of a study of blood T cell repertoires in COVID-19. Measured with immunoSEQ multiplex PCR; TCRdb has only the in-frame clones, and not every one. The data hold 25,000 to 35,000 clones, with around 92% observed a single time. The specimen was peripheral blood. These receptor sequences come from a woman aged 70-85 years with COVID-19, enrolled during active disease. The CDR3 runs from the conserved cysteine through the conserved F or W. The order of the fields is clone size, J gene, V gene, D gene, CDR3 DNA, CDR3 protein. The D gene is left open where the match is weak. Clone size is given for some rows only: seen once, a few or many times, or a class if the clone is expanded.

NA	TRBJ1-2	TRBV30	TRBD1	TGTGCCTGGAGCAGACAGGGCGGCTACACCTTC	CAWSRQGGYTF
NA	TRBJ1-5	TRBV30	NA	TGTGCCTGGTGGTCAGGGCAGTTCAATCAGCCCCAGCATTTT	CAWWSGQFNQPQHF
NA	TRBJ1-5	TRBV30	NA	TGTGCCTGGGAGAGAGATAATCAGCCCCAGCATTTT	CAWERDNQPQHF
few	TRBJ1-1	TRBV18	NA	TGTGCCAGCTCGGCCGGGACACAGAGCGAGGATGTAGCTTTCTTT	CASSAGTQSEDVAFF
NA	TRBJ1-3	TRBV30	NA	TGTGCCTGGAGTGAGAACAGTTATTCTGGAAACACCATATATTTT	CAWSENSYSGNTIYF
few	TRBJ1-2	TRBV6-4	NA	TGTGCCAGCAGTGAACGGGGCGGGGTGGCTGGCTACACCTTC	CASSERGGVAGYTF
NA	TRBJ1-1	TRBV2	NA	TGTGCCAGCATCCAGGTGAACACTGAAGCTTTCTTT	CASIQVNTEAFF
NA	TRBJ2-7	TRBV30	TRBD1	TGTGCCTGGAGTGTCCAGGGGGCGTACGAGCAGTACTTC	CAWSVQGAYEQYF
once	TRBJ2-2	TRBV6-4	NA	TGTGCCAGCAGTTCAGCGGGCGGCACCGGGGAGCTGTTTTTT	CASSSAGGTGELFF
once	TRBJ1-1	TRBV5-1	TRBD1	TGCGCCAGCAGCTGGGGACAGGCGAACACTGAAGCTTTCTTT	CASSWGQANTEAFF
NA	TRBJ2-1	TRBV18	TRBD1	TGTGCCAGCTCACCGGGACAGGGGGCTAATGAGCAGTTCTTC	CASSPGQGANEQFF
NA	TRBJ2-7	TRBV18	TRBD1	TGTGCCAGCTCACAAACTGGACAGGCCTACGAGCAGTACTTC	CASSQTGQAYEQYF
NA	TRBJ1-1	TRBV27	NA	TGTGCCAGCAGTTCGTCAGGGAACACTGAAGCTTTCTTT	CASSSSGNTEAFF
NA	TRBJ1-1	TRBV30	NA	TGTGCCGGGAAAAGGAGGAACACTGAAGCTTTCTTT	CAGKRRNTEAFF
NA	TRBJ2-3	TRBV5-1	NA	TGCGCCAGCAGCAATACAGGGTCTAGCACAGATACGCAGTATTTT	CASSNTGSSTDTQYF
NA	TRBJ1-2	TRBV5-1	TRBD1	TGCGCCAGCAGCTTGGGGGGGACAGGGTATGGCTACACCTTC	CASSLGGTGYGYTF
NA	TRBJ1-2	TRBV27	TRBD1	TGTGCCAGCAGCCCGGACAGGGGGCAAAATGGCTACACCTTC	CASSPDRGQNGYTF
once	TRBJ2-7	TRBV20-1	NA	TGCAGTGCTAGAATCGGCTACGAGCAGTACTTC	CSARIGYEQYF
NA	TRBJ1-5	TRBV28	NA	TGTGCCGGATCTGGGGCCCCGGACCATCAGCCCCAGCATTTT	CAGSGAPDHQPQHF
few	TRBJ2-5	TRBV4-1	NA	TGCGCCAGCAGCCAAGATCCCTCACAGCCGGAGACCCAGTACTTC	CASSQDPSQPETQYF
NA	TRBJ2-4	TRBV24-1	TRBD1	TGTGCCACCAGTGACGGACAGGGGGCCGCCAAAAACATTCAGTACTTC	CATSDGQGAAKNIQYF
NA	TRBJ2-6	TRBV5-1	NA	TGCGCCAGCAGCTTGACGGTCTCTGGGGCCAACGTCCTGACTTTC	CASSLTVSGANVLTF
NA	TRBJ2-1	TRBV18	NA	TGTGCCAGCTCACCAGCAGATGAGCAGTTCTTC	CASSPADEQFF
once	TRBJ2-1	TRBV27	NA	TGTGCCAGCAGTTTATCAACAGGGAGCTCCTACAATGAGCAGTTCTTC	CASSLSTGSSYNEQFF
NA	TRBJ1-1	TRBV6-5	NA	TGTGCCAGCAGTAGGTGGAGGGACACTGAAGCTTTCTTT	CASSRWRDTEAFF
NA	TRBJ1-6	TRBV7-2	TRBD1	TGTGCCAGCAGCTTAGAGACAGGGGGAAATTCACCCCTCCACTTT	CASSLETGGNSPLHF
once	TRBJ2-5	TRBV15	TRBD1	TGTGCCACCAGCACAAGACAGGGAGAAGAGACCCAGTACTTC	CATSTRQGEETQYF
NA	TRBJ1-4	TRBV18	TRBD1	TGTGCCAGCTCAGGACAGGGGACGGCTAATGAAAAACTGTTTTTT	CASSGQGTANEKLFF
NA	TRBJ1-2	TRBV28	NA	TGTGCCAGCACTCTCGGGACTGTTAAGTATGGCTACACCTTC	CASTLGTVKYGYTF
NA	TRBJ2-5	TRBV7-7	TRBD2	TGTGCTAGCAGCTCTATCAGCGGGAGGGGGGCAGAGACCCAGTACTTC	CASSSISGRGAETQYF
NA	TRBJ2-2	TRBV18	NA	TGTGCCAGCTCACGCGGACAGAACACCGGGGAGCTGTTTTTT	CASSRGQNTGELFF
NA	TRBJ2-2	TRBV7-3	NA	TGTGCCAGCACTTGGGGAGTGAACACCGGGGAGCTGTTTTTT	CASTWGVNTGELFF
NA	TRBJ1-1	TRBV12-3/TRBV12-4	NA	TGTGCCAGCAGTTTGGCAGGGGTCACTGAAGCTTTCTTT	CASSLAGVTEAFF
NA	TRBJ1-1	TRBV5-1	NA	TGCGCCAGCAACCGTGATATCTCGGGGTTTGGGAACACTGAAGCTTTCTTT	CASNRDISGFGNTEAFF
NA	TRBJ2-1	TRBV29-1	NA	TGCAGCGGACAGAGCTCCTACAATGAGCAGTTCTTC	CSGQSSYNEQFF
NA	TRBJ2-7	TRBV11-1	TRBD2	TGTGCCAGCAGCCGGGGACTAGAAGACGGCGAGCAGTACTTC	CASSRGLEDGEQYF
NA	TRBJ2-1	TRBV7-3	TRBD2	TGTGCCAGCAGCTTAATAGCGGGGAGCTCCTACAATGAGCAGTTCTTC	CASSLIAGSSYNEQFF
NA	TRBJ1-1	TRBV14	TRBD1	TGTGCCAGCCAGGACAGGGTTGGCACTGAAGCTTTCTTT	CASQDRVGTEAFF
once	TRBJ1-3	TRBV18	TRBD1	TGTGCCAGCTCACCGCGGACAGGGGGAACCGGAAACACCATATATTTT	CASSPRTGGTGNTIYF
NA	TRBJ1-4	TRBV28	NA	TGTGCCAGCAGTGGAGGGGTGGGGAATGAAAAACTGTTTTTT	CASSGGVGNEKLFF